What follows are 4 T cell receptor beta chains derived from one specimen sequenced in a study of radiation and T cells in renal cell carcinoma. Time point described: blood 2 weeks post-SBRT. Treatment here: 15 Gy SBRT to primary tumor, nephrectomy 4 weeks later. Sequencing used immunoSEQ multiplex PCR; TCRdb keeps in-frame clones, though not all of them. The sample consists of tens of thousands of clones, around 78% of them appearing once. The sequencing used blood, collected from a patient whose treatment included radiotherapy and nephrectomy. The receptors were gathered from a man aged 55 to 70 with renal cell carcinoma.

This clone showed up just a few times. The chain is built from TRBV6-6 and TRBJ1-1; TRBD1 agrees at 8 bases. This CDR3 has 14 amino acids. The trim removed 6 bases at V and 1 base at J, leaving 4 bases unmatched. Germline V lookup: CDR1 MNHNY, CDR2 SVGAGI (reference sequence). The CDR3 DNA reads as TGTGCCAGCAGAACAGACAGGGGGAACACTGAAGCTTTCTTT. Residues: CASRTDRGNTEAFF.

This sequence joins TRBV28 and TRBJ2-3; a weak D match, TRBD1 (6 bases). Germline V gives CDR1 MDHEN, CDR2 SYDVKM. The CDR3 extends over 14 amino acids. V lost 7 bases and J 5 bases, leaving 16 bases between the germline ends. This CDR3 is CASTEGQTRDTQYF. CDR3 nucleotides: TGTGCCAGCACAGAAGGACAGACAAGAGATACGCAGTATTTT. Combining the CDR3 with reference TRBV28 and TRBJ2-3 gives the whole variable domain DVKVTQSSRYLVKRTGEKVFLECVQDMDHENMFWYRQDPGLGLRLIYFSYDVKMKEKGDIPEGYSVSREKKERFSLILESASTNQTSMYLCASTEGQTRDTQYFGPGTRLTVL.

The J gene is TRBJ1-1, the V gene TRBV18; D not certain. This CDR3 is built from 16 residues. Germline-derived CDR1 and CDR2 are KGHSH and LQKENI. Trimming removed 3 bases at V and 0 bases at J, with 14 bases between. CDR3 nucleotide sequence: TGTGCCAGCTCACCGCTAGTGGGAGGAATGAACACTGAAGCTTTCTTT. Translated, it gives CASSPLVGGMNTEAFF.

In nucleotides, the CDR3 is TGTGCCAGCAGTGCCGACAGGGGGCGAGATACGCAGTATTTT. This codes for CASSADRGRDTQYF. The rearrangement uses TRBV2 and TRBJ2-3; 10 nucleotides match TRBD1. V gave up 4 bases and J gave up 5 bases; unmatched junction bases: 3. This CDR3 spans 14 amino acids. The V gene's germline CDR1 is SNHLY and CDR2 FYNNEI.